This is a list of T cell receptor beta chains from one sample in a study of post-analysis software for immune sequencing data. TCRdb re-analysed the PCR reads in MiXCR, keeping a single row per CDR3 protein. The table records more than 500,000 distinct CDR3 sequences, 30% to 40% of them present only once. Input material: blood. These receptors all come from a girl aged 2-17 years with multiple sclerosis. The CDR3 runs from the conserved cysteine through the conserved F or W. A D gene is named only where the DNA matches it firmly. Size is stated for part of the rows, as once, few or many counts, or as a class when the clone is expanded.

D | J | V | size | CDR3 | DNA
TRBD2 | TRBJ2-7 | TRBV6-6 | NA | CASTYLSGGPSYEQYF | TGTGCCAGCACCTACCTTAGCGGGGGCCCCTCCTACGAGCAGTACTTC
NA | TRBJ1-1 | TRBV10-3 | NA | CAISGVMNTEAFF | TGTGCCATCTCAGGCGTGATGAACACTGAAGCTTTCTTT
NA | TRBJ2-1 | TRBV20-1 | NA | CSAPGGQGRSYNEQFF | TGCAGTGCCCCAGGAGGCCAGGGAAGATCCTACAATGAGCAGTTCTTC
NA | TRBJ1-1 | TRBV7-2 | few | CASSSPNLPYTEAFF | TGTGCCAGCAGCTCGCCCAACCTCCCGTACACTGAAGCTTTCTTT
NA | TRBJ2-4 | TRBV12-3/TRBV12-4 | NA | CASSLFWPENIQYF | TGTGCCAGCAGTTTATTTTGGCCAGAAAACATTCAGTACTTC
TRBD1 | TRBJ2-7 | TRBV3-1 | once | CASSQDGTGGYEQYF | TGTGCCAGCAGCCAAGATGGAACAGGGGGTTACGAGCAGTACTTC
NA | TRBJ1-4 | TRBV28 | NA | CASRSDGSFNEKLFF | TGTGCCAGCAGATCCGACGGATCCTTTAATGAAAAACTGTTTTTT
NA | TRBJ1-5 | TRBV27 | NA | CASRSENQPQHF | TGTGCCAGCAGATCCGAAAATCAGCCCCAGCATTTT
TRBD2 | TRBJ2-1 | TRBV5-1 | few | CASERGGPSSYNEQFF | TGCGCCAGCGAGCGCGGGGGACCTTCCTCCTACAATGAGCAGTTCTTC
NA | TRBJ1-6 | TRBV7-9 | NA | CASSPRTHGSPLHF | TGTGCCAGCAGCCCCAGAACCCACGGATCACCCCTCCACTTT
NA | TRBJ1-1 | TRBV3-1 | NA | CASSQDTGRAEAFF | TGTGCCAGCAGCCAAGATACGGGGAGAGCTGAAGCTTTCTTT
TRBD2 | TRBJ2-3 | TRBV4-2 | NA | CASSHERGGTDTQYF | TGTGCCAGCAGCCATGAGCGGGGGGGCACAGATACGCAGTATTTT
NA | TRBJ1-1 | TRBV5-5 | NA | CVSSTGGVTEAFF | TGTGTCAGCTCAACGGGCGGGGTCACTGAAGCTTTCTTT
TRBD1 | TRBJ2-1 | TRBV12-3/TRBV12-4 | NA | CASTMTGYAYEQFF | TGTGCCAGCACAATGACAGGGTACGCATATGAGCAGTTCTTC
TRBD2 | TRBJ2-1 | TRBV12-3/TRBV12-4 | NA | CASALAGGPNEQFF | TGTGCCAGCGCACTAGCGGGGGGTCCCAATGAGCAGTTCTTC
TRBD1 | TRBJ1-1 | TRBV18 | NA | CASSPPVEDRWNTEAFF | TGTGCCAGCTCACCACCGGTAGAGGACAGGTGGAACACTGAAGCTTTCTTT
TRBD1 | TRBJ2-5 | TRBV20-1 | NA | CSASPQGAMYLETQYF | TGCAGTGCTAGCCCACAGGGGGCCATGTACCTAGAGACCCAGTACTTC
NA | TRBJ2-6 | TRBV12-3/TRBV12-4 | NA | CASSEWGANVLTF | TGTGCCAGCAGCGAGTGGGGGGCCAACGTCCTGACTTTC
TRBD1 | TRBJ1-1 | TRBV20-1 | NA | CSVTGGAGTEAFF | TGCAGTGTTACAGGGGGCGCTGGCACTGAAGCTTTCTTT
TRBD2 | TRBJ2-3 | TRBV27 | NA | CASTMWSGGSNTQYF | TGTGCCAGCACAATGTGGAGCGGGGGCTCCAATACGCAGTATTTT
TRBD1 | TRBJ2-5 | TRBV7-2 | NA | CASSLWTGEGETQYF | TGTGCCAGCAGCTTGTGGACAGGGGAAGGGGAGACCCAGTACTTC
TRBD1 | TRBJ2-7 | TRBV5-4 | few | CASRIRDRGPNEQYF | TGTGCCAGCCGAATACGGGACAGGGGGCCTAACGAGCAGTACTTC
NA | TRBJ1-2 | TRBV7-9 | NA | CASSLNEGGVEGYTF | TGTGCCAGCAGCCTTAATGAGGGGGGAGTAGAGGGCTACACCTTC
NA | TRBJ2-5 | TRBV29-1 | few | CSGRRGNGETQYF | TGCAGCGGGAGACGGGGGAATGGGGAGACCCAGTACTTC
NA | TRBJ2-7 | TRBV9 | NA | CASSNPFPGRETGEQYF | TGTGCCAGCAGCAACCCCTTTCCGGGACGCGAAACGGGGGAGCAGTACTTC
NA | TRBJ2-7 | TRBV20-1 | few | CSARSEGLHSYEQYF | TGCAGTGCTAGGTCCGAGGGTCTTCACTCCTACGAGCAGTACTTC
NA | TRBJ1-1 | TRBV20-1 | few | CSASLDLIAFF | TGCAGTGCCAGCCTCGACTTAATAGCTTTCTTT
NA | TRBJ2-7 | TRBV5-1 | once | CASSLEGTSYEQYF | TGCGCCAGCAGCTTGGAGGGCACCTCCTACGAGCAGTACTTC
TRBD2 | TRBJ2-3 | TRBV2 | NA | CASSPRGPSGFTDTQYF | TGTGCCAGCAGTCCCCGCGGACCTAGCGGGTTCACAGATACGCAGTATTTT